The 25 T cell receptor beta chains below were found in one sample sequenced in a study of T cells in Graves' hyperthyroidism and ophthalmopathy (dated by TCRdb to between 2018 and 2020). Libraries were made using multiplex PCR. TCRdb names Illumina HiSeq 2000 as the instrument used. The TCR beta CDR3 regions were amplified from the RNA transcripts. For the first round of RT-PCR on the TCR CDR3, the HTBI primer set was used together with the Qiagen OneStep RT-PCR kit. The public sequencing data were trimmed at Q25 with fastp and processed into clonotypes with MiXCR by TCRdb, which kept only in-frame beta chains. Duplicate CDR3 protein sequences are folded into a single record with the most common DNA and genes. The sample yields more than 300,000 distinct CDR3 sequences; about 15% were counted once. 15% to 20% of the sample is held by the ten biggest clonotypes. The sequenced sample consisted of blood. These TCRs come from a woman under 40 with Graves' ophthalmopathy.

A few counts support this clonotype. The genes are TRBV20-1 and TRBJ2-1; no definite D call. CDR3 length: 15 amino acids. V was shortened by 2 bases and J by 1 base, with 12 bases between the two germline ends. Germline V gene data show CDR1 as DFQATT and CDR2 as SNEGSKA (reference sequence). Here the CDR3 DNA reads TGCAGTGCTAGATTCGCGCTGTGGTCCTACAATGAGCAGTTCTTC. This gives the protein CSARFALWSYNEQFF.

This clonotype was detected only a few times. V is TRBV9 and J is TRBJ1-6; 8 bases match TRBD1. V dropped 4 bases and J dropped 8; count of bases not matched to a gene: 11. The CDR3 is 16 residues long. Germline V gives CDR1 SGDLS, CDR2 YYNGEE. The CDR3 spells CASSPSGGGFDSPLHF. The CDR3 DNA reads as TGTGCCAGCAGCCCCTCAGGGGGCGGCTTCGATTCACCCCTCCACTTT. The complete variable domain, with remaining parts taken from reference TRBV9 and TRBJ1-6, reads DSGVTQTPKHLITATGQRVTLRCSPRSGDLSVYWYQQSLDQGLQFLIQYYNGEERAKGNILERFSAQQFPDLHSELNLSSLELGDSALYFCASSPSGGGFDSPLHFGNGTRLTVT.

This clonotype was seen more than once but under ten times. The V gene is TRBV24-1, the J gene TRBJ2-2, with 7 bases that match TRBD1. J lost 4 bases, V lost 8 bases, and 6 bases had no gene match. The CDR3 loop spans 14 amino acids. Germline values: CDR1 KGHDR, CDR2 SFDVKD. CDR3 nucleotides: TGTGCCACCAAGACCGGGACAGCCACCGGGGAGCTGTTTTTT. This encodes CATKTGTATGELFF.

This clonotype was counted at least ten times. The chain links TRBV29-1 to TRBJ1-3, with 7 nucleotides matching TRBD1. Trimming at V came to 2 bases and at J to 4 bases, leaving 5 bases not matched to a gene. This CDR3 has 14 residues. Germline V gene sequence: CDR1 SQVTM, CDR2 ANQGSEA. The CDR3 DNA follows: TGCAGCGTTGAACCGACAGGGACAGGAAACACCATATATTTT. Amino acid sequence: CSVEPTGTGNTIYF.

The table lists this clonotype with a few counts. Possible read error: a much larger clone is one base away. Without the conserved terminal phenylalanine or tryptophan, this CDR3 likely stems from a read error. The chain carries TRBV20-1 and TRBJ2-3; D uncertain. Germline loops: CDR1 DFQATT, CDR2 SNEGSKA (reference sequence). The CDR3 consists of 13 residues. V shed 6 bases and J shed 1 base, with 11 bases lying between them. The CDR3 coding sequence is TGCAGTGCAAAAAGGCCGGGCACAGATACGCAGTATCTT. Translated: CSAKRPGTDTQYL.

This clonotype has a handful of counts. The V gene is TRBV9, the J gene TRBJ2-3, with a weak D call TRBD2 (7 bases). The CDR3 length is 14 residues. Trimming took off 7 bases at V and 9 bases at J, with 21 bases between the two ends. The germline CDR1 and CDR2 sequences are SGDLS and YYNGEE. The CDR3 DNA reads as TGTGCCAGCGGAGGTGGGGGGGCTATCGAGACGCAGTATTTT. Translated, it gives CASGGGGAIETQYF.

At least ten counts were recorded for this clonotype. V gene TRBV6-2 or TRBV6-3 combines with J gene TRBJ2-1; D not certain. The V end lost 2 bases, the J end lost 9 bases, and 11 bases lay between the germline ends. From germline, CDR1 is MNHEY and CDR2 SVGEGT. There are 13 residues in the CDR3. CDR3 in amino acids: CASSYEPHGEQFF. The CDR3 region has the DNA TGTGCCAGCAGTTACGAGCCCCACGGTGAGCAGTTCTTC.

V is TRBV5-1 and J is TRBJ2-7; 12 nucleotides align to TRBD2. The CDR3 sequence is 15 residues long. V was pared by 0 bases and J by 5 bases, with 3 bases of the junction left unmatched. Germline CDR1 and CDR2: SGHRS and YFSETQ. The chain's CDR3 is CASSLVLAGGDEQYF. The CDR3 nucleotides are TGCGCCAGCAGCTTGGTACTAGCGGGAGGAGACGAGCAGTACTTC.

This clonotype showed up many times. V gene TRBV2 combines with J gene TRBJ2-1; D is unclear. The V end lost 4 bases, the J end lost 0 bases, and 10 bases lay between the germline ends. The CDR3 contains 15 residues. The germline V gene encodes CDR1 SNHLY and CDR2 FYNNEI. This CDR3 reads CASSVWKSSYNEQFF. The DNA of the CDR3 is TGTGCCAGCAGTGTATGGAAAAGCTCCTACAATGAGCAGTTCTTC.

This clonotype was counted ten times or more. V usage is TRBV7-2 and J usage is TRBJ2-1, with no clear D. This CDR3 spans 14 amino acids. Germline loops: CDR1 SGHTA, CDR2 FQGNSA. The V end lost 0 bases, the J end lost 4 bases, and 7 bases lay between the germline ends. The DNA for the CDR3 is TGTGCCAGCAGCTTAGCGCGAGCGTACAATGAGCAGTTCTTC. Protein product: CASSLARAYNEQFF.

This clonotype was seen ten or more times. The V and J genes are TRBV6-1 and TRBJ2-5; TRBD2 aligns across 9 bases. V lost 10 bases to trimming and J lost 4 bases; unmatched junction nucleotides: 19. Germline V gives CDR1 MNHNS, CDR2 SASEGT. This CDR3 has 17 amino acids. DNA for the CDR3: TGTGCCACCAAAATCAATAGCTTAGCGGGGGCCGGAGAGACCCAGTACTTC. The encoded protein is CATKINSLAGAGETQYF.

The chain links TRBV7-3 to TRBJ1-1; TRBD1 might be the D (5 bases). Germline lookup yields CDR1 SGHTA and CDR2 FQGTGA. The CDR3 covers 12 residues. Trimming left V 5 bases short and J 6 bases short, with 10 bases between. This chain's CDR3 is CASSVGAAEAFF. The CDR3 nucleotides are TGTGCCAGCAGCGTCGGGGCCGCTGAAGCTTTCTTT.

This clonotype showed up many times. The CDR3 DNA is TGTGCCAGCAGTGAACAGGGGAAGCCCCAGCATTTT. Encoded protein: CASSEQGKPQHF. The chain is built from TRBV28 and TRBJ1-5, with TRBD1 matching over 7 bases. The trim removed 5 bases at V and 8 bases at J, leaving 3 bases unmatched. The CDR3 loop spans 12 amino acids. The germline V gene has CDR1 MDHEN and CDR2 SYDVKM.

This clonotype was seen repeatedly, ten times or more. The chain recombines TRBV12-3 or TRBV12-4 with TRBJ1-2; a possible D gene is TRBD1 (6 bases). CDR3 length: 15 residues. The V end was cut by 2 bases, the J end by 4 bases, with 14 bases between. Here the CDR3 reads CASSLKPGDVYGYTF. Here the CDR3 DNA reads TGTGCCAGCAGTTTAAAGCCAGGGGACGTCTATGGCTACACCTTC.

As to this clonotype: Just one base apart from a much larger clone, this may be a read error. This sequence joins TRBV11-1 and TRBJ2-5; D is uncertain. This CDR3 is 15 amino acids long. Per the germline V gene, CDR1 is SGHAT and CDR2 is FQDESV (reference sequence). The DNA of the CDR3 is TGTGCCAGCACCCCCTCACTGGCAGTTCAAGAGACCCGGTACTTC. Its translation is CASTPSLAVQETRYF.

In its sample, this clonotype was seen a few times. The V call is TRBV29-1, the J call TRBJ1-1; D perhaps matches TRBD1 (6 bases). CDR1 and CDR2 from the germline V gene are SQVTM and ANQGSEA. V was shortened by 6 bases and J by 2 bases, with 16 bases between the two germline ends. The CDR3 consists of 14 residues. CDR3 sequence reads: CSVVGQLSNTEAFF. The DNA for the CDR3 is TGCAGCGTGGTCGGACAGTTAAGTAACACTGAAGCTTTCTTT.

This clonotype was observed many times. The chain uses TRBV2 and TRBJ1-3; D might be TRBD1 (5 bases). Trimming pared 1 base from V and 0 bases from J, leaving 7 bases between. Germline V gene lookup returns CDR1 SNHLY and CDR2 FYNNEI. This CDR3 region has 15 residues. The CDR3 region has the DNA TGTGCCAGCAGTGAAGACAGGCCCTCTGGAAACACCATATATTTT. Protein product: CASSEDRPSGNTIYF.

This clonotype has ten or more counts. V is TRBV7-3 and J is TRBJ2-3, with 7 bases identical to TRBD1. CDR1 and CDR2 from the germline V gene are SGHTA and FQGTGA. The CDR3 is 15 amino acids. The trim removed 3 bases at V and 2 bases at J, leaving 5 bases unmatched. The CDR3 loop reads CASSLLGTATDTQYF. The CDR3, as DNA: TGTGCCAGCAGCTTGTTGGGGACAGCCACAGATACGCAGTATTTT.

V is TRBV18 and J is TRBJ1-6; tentative D call: TRBD1 (5 bases). V was shortened by 8 bases and J by 6 bases, with 14 bases between the two germline ends. From germline, CDR1 is KGHSH and CDR2 LQKENI. The CDR3 sequence is 14 residues long. The CDR3 DNA reads as TGTGCCAGCCGGACCGGGGGTGGTAATTCACCCCTCCACTTT. Its translation: CASRTGGGNSPLHF.

This clonotype was detected many times. This chain connects TRBV15 to TRBJ1-5; possible D gene TRBD1, 5 bases. There are 14 residues in the CDR3. Germline V gene data show CDR1 as LNHNV and CDR2 as YYDKDF (reference sequence). V was pared by 6 bases and J by 2 bases, with 11 bases between. The CDR3 DNA reads TGTGCCACCAGTTCCCGAGGGGGCAATCAGCCCCAGCATTTT. Amino acids: CATSSRGGNQPQHF.

This chain joins TRBV6-1 and TRBJ2-1, with TRBD2 identical over 13 bases. Trimming removed 2 bases from V and 8 bases from J; junction bases left unmatched: 6. Germline V gene lookup returns CDR1 MNHNS and CDR2 SASEGT. The CDR3 sequence is 16 residues long. CDR3 loop: CASSEPTSGGAYEQFF. The DNA for the CDR3 is TGTGCCAGCAGTGAACCCACTAGCGGGGGGGCCTATGAGCAGTTCTTC.

In DNA form, the CDR3 reads TGTGCCAGTAGCAGGGACAGGACAGCCTACGAGCAGTACTTC. This codes for CASSRDRTAYEQYF. The V and J genes are TRBV19 and TRBJ2-7; TRBD1 matches at 8 bases. The V gene's germline CDR1 is LNHDA and CDR2 SQIVND (reference sequence). Trimming removed 6 bases from V and 2 bases from J; junction bases left unmatched: 6. CDR3 length: 14 amino acids. Full variable domain (outside the CDR3, taken from reference TRBV19 and TRBJ2-7): DGGITQSPKYLFRKEGQNVTLSCEQNLNHDAMYWYRQDPGQGLRLIYYSQIVNDFQKGDIAEGYSVSREKKESFPLTVTSAQKNPTAFYLCASSRDRTAYEQYFGPGTRLTVT.

This clonotype has at least ten counts. The V and J genes are TRBV12-3 or TRBV12-4 and TRBJ1-1; unclear D gene. The V end was cut by 5 bases, the J end by 2 bases, with 9 bases between. The CDR3 has 13 amino acids. CDR3 DNA sequence: TGTGCCAGCAGTCTTCAGGAAAACACTGAAGCTTTCTTT. This translates into CASSLQENTEAFF.

This clonotype was recorded a few times. The chain recombines TRBV29-1 with TRBJ2-1, with D perhaps TRBD2 (6 bases). The CDR3 consists of 15 residues. Germline CDR1 and CDR2: SQVTM and ANQGSEA. V dropped 0 bases and J dropped 8 bases, with 17 bases sitting between them. CDR3 residues: CSVEDPGGGLDEQFF. In DNA form, the CDR3 reads TGCAGCGTTGAAGATCCCGGGGGAGGTCTCGATGAGCAGTTCTTC.

V and J are TRBV7-8 and TRBJ2-1, with no clear D. This CDR3 comprises 16 residues. V dropped 4 bases and J dropped 6 bases, with 19 bases sitting between them. From germline, CDR1 is SGHVS and CDR2 FQNEAQ. The CDR3 sequence is CASSSMRVTKPNEQFF. The CDR3 DNA follows: TGTGCCAGCAGCTCCATGAGAGTCACGAAGCCCAATGAGCAGTTCTTC.